This T cell receptor (beta chain) was found in a study of T cells after yellow fever vaccination. In making TCR cDNA, 5'RACE template switching added a universal primer site and UMIs to it. TCRdb reprocessed the 5' RACE reads with MiXCR, giving one entry per CDR3 protein. Here the sample spans fewer than 100,000 distinct CDR3 sequences, roughly 8.2% being singletons. Germline CDR1 reads MNHEY; CDR2 reads SVGAGI. V lost 9 bases and J 8 bases, leaving 17 bases between the germline ends. CDR3 size: 14 residues. V is TRBV6-5 and J is TRBJ1-6; D unresolved. The sequencing here drew on CD8+ T cells not binding an NS4B(214-222) dextramer, sorted from PBMCs, taken more than 13 days after the first yellow fever vaccination. This TCR was sampled from a man aged 18 to 29 who received the YFV17D yellow fever vaccine. The CDR3 sequence is CASASLDRDSPLHF. The CDR3 region has the DNA TGTGCCAGTGCCTCACTAGATAGGGATTCACCCCTCCACTTT.